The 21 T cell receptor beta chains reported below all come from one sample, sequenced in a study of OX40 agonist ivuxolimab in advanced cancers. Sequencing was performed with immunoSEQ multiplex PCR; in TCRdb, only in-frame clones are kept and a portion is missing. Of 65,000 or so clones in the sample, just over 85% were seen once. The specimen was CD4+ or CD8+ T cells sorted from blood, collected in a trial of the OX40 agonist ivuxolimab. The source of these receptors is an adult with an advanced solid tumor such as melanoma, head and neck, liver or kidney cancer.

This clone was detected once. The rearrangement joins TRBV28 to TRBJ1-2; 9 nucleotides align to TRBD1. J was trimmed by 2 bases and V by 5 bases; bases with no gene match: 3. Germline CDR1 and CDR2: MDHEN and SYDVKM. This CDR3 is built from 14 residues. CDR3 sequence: CASSTGTGNYGYTF. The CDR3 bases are TGTGCCAGCAGTACCGGGACAGGGAACTATGGCTACACCTTC.

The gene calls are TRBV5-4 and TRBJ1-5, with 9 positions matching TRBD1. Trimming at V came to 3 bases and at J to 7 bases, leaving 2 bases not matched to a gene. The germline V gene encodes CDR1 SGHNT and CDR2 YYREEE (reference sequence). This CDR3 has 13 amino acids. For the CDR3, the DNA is TGTGCCAGCAGCTGGGACAGGGAACAGCCCCAGCATTTT. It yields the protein CASSWDREQPQHF.

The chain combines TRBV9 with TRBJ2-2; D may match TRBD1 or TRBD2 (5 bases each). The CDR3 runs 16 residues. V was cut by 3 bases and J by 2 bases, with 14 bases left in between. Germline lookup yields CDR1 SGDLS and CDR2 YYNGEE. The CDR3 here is CASSAPLGANTGELFF. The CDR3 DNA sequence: TGTGCCAGCAGCGCCCCCCTCGGGGCAAACACCGGGGAGCTGTTTTTT.

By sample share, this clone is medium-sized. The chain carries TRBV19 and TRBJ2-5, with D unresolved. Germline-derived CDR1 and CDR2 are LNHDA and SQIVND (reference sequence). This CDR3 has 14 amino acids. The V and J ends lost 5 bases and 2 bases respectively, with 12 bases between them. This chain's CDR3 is CASSSTTLQETQYF. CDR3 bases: TGTGCCAGTAGTTCGACCACTCTACAAGAGACCCAGTACTTC.

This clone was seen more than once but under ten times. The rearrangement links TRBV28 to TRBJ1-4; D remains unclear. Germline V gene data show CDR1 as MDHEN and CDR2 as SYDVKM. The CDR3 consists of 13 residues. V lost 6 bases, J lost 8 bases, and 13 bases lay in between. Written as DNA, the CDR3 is TGTGCCAGCAGCTCGAGGGAGGCCGAAAAACTGTTTTTT. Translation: CASSSREAEKLFF.

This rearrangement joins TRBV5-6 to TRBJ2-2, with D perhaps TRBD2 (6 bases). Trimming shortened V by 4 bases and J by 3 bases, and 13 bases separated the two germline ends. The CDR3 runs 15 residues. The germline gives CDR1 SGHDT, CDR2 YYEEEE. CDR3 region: CASSPRWGDTGELFF. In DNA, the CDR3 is TGTGCCAGCAGCCCCCGGTGGGGGGACACCGGGGAGCTGTTTTTT.

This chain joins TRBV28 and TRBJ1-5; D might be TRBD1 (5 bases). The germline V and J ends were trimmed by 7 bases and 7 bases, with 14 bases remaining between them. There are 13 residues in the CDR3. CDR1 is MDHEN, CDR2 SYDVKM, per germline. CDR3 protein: CASNTRGVQPQHF. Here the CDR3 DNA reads TGTGCCAGCAACACCCGGGGGGTACAGCCCCAGCATTTT.

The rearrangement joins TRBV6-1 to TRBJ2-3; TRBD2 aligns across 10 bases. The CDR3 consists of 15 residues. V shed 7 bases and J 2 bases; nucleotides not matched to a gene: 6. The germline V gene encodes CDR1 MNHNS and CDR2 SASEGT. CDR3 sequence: CASNPSGGYTDTQYF. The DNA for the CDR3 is TGTGCCAGCAATCCTAGCGGGGGCTACACAGATACGCAGTATTTT.

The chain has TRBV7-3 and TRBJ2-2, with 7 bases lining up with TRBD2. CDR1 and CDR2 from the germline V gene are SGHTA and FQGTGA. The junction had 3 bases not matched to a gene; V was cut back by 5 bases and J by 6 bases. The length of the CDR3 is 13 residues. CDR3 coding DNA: TGTGCCAGCAGCGAGGGGAGGGCCGGGGAGCTGTTTTTT. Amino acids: CASSEGRAGELFF.

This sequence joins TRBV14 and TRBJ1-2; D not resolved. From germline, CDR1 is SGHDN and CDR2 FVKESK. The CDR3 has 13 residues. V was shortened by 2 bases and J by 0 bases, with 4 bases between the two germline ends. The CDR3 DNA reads TGTGCCAGCAGCCAATCGGCTAACTATGGCTACACCTTC. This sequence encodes CASSQSANYGYTF.

In DNA, the CDR3 is TGTGCCAGCAGTGCCTTTGGACAGGACAGGGAGTACTTC. Its translation is CASSAFGQDREYF. V and J are TRBV2 and TRBJ2-7; the match to TRBD1 covers 8 bases. Germline-derived CDR1 and CDR2 are SNHLY and FYNNEI. This CDR3 spans 13 amino acids. The trim removed 4 bases at V and 11 bases at J, leaving 10 bases unmatched. The variable domain in full, with the rest retrieved from reference TRBV2 and TRBJ2-7, is EPEVTQTPSHQVTQMGQEVILRCVPISNHLYFYWYRQILGQKVEFLVSFYNNEISEKSEIFDDQFSVERPDGSNFTLKIRSTKLEDSAMYFCASSAFGQDREYFGPGTRLTVT.

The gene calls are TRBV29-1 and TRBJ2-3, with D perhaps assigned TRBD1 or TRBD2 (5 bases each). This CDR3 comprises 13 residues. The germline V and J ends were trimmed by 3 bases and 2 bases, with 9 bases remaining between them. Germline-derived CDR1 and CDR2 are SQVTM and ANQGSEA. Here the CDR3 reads CSVDEGPTDTQYF. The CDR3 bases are TGCAGCGTTGATGAGGGGCCCACAGATACGCAGTATTTT.

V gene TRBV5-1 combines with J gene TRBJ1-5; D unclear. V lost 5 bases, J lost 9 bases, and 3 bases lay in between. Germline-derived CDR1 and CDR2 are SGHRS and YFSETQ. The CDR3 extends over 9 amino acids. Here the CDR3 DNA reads TGCGCCAGCAGGGGGCCCCAGCATTTT. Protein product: CASRGPQHF.

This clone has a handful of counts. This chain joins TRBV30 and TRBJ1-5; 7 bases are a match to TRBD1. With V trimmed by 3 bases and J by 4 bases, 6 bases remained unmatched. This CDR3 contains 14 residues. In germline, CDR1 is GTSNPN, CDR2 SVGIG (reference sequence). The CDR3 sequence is CAWSETGENQPQHF. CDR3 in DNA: TGTGCCTGGAGCGAAACAGGGGAGAATCAGCCCCAGCATTTT. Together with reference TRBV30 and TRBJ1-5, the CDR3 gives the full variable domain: SQTIHQWPATLVQPVGSPLSLECTVEGTSNPNLYWYRQAAGRGLQLLFYSVGIGQISSEVPQNLSASRPQDRQFILSSKKLLLSDSGFYLCAWSETGENQPQHFGDGTRLSIL.

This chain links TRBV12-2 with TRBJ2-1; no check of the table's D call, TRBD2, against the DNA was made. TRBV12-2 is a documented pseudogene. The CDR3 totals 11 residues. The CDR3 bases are TGTGCAAGTCGCTTACTTAATGAGCAGTTCTTC. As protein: CASRLLNEQFF.

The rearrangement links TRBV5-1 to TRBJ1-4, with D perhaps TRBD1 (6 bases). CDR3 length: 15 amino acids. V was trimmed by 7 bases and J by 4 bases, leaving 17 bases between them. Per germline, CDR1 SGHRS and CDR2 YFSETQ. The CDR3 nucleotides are TGCGCCAGCTCCGTTTTGACAGGCCTTAATGAAAAACTGTTTTTT. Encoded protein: CASSVLTGLNEKLFF.

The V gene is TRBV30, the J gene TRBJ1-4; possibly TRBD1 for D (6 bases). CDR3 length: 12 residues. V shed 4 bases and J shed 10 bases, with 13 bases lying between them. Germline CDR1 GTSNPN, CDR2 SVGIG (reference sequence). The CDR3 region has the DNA TGTGCCTGGACTCAGGGGTGGGGAAAACTGTTTTTT. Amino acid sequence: CAWTQGWGKLFF.

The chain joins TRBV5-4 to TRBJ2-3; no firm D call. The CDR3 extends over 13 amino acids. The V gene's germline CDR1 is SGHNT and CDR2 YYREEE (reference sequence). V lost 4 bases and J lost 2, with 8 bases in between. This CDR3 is CASSIKHTDTQYF. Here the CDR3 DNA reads TGTGCCAGCAGCATCAAACACACAGATACGCAGTATTTT.

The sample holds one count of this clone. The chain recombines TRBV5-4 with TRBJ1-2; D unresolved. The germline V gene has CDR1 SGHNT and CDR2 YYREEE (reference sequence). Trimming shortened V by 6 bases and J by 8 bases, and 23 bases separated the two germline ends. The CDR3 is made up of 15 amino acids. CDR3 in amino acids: CASTPDSREGWGYTF. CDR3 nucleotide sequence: TGTGCCAGCACCCCTGATTCGCGCGAGGGTTGGGGCTACACCTTC. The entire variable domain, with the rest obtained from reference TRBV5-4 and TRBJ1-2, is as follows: ETGVTQSPTHLIKTRGQQVTLRCSSQSGHNTVSWYQQALGQGPQFIFQYYREEENGRGNFPPRFSGLQFPNYSSELNVNALELDDSALYLCASTPDSREGWGYTFGSGTRLTVV.

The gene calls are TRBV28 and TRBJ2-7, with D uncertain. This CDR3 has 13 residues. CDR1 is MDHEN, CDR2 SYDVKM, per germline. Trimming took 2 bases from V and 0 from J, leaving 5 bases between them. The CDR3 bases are TGTGCCAGCAGTTTAGTTAGCTCCTACGAGCAGTACTTC. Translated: CASSLVSSYEQYF.

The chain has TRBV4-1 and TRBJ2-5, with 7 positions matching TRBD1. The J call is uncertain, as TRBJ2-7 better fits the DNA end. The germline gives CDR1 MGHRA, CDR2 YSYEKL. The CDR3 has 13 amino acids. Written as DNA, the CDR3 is TGCGCCACCACAGGGGTATACGGTGGCGAGCAGTACTTC. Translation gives CATTGVYGGEQYF.